These T cell receptor beta chains were read from a single sample in a study of blood T cell repertoires in COVID-19. Produced via immunoSEQ multiplex PCR; TCRdb's table is partial and in-frame only. This sample has roughly 67,000 clones, with 86% found just once. Sequenced input: peripheral blood. All receptors come from a man between 45 and 60 years old with acute or convalescent COVID-19. The conserved cysteine and the conserved F or W are not part of the CDR3 here.

J gene,V gene,CDR3 protein
TRBJ2-3,TRBV9,ASSVGLAGAFTDTQY
TRBJ1-2,TRBV19,ASSIYSPSTYGYT
TRBJ1-2,TRBV14,ASSLRQDSLGGYT
TRBJ2-7,TRBV27,ASSPNRGLGEQY
TRBJ1-1,TRBV6-5,ASSQRDRPHTEAF
TRBJ2-1,TRBV30,ASSSGTYNEQF
TRBJ1-5,TRBV6-6,ASSAGMRPQH
TRBJ2-1,TRBV5-4,ASSLVPLSYNEQF
TRBJ2-4,TRBV4-1,ASSYTSLAGGPKNIQY
TRBJ1-5,TRBV3-1/TRBV3-2,ACSQSPQGDQPQH
TRBJ2-7,TRBV4-1,ASSQVRDTDYEQY
TRBJ2-1,TRBV3-1/TRBV3-2,ASSQDSGLGNNEQF
TRBJ2-1,TRBV24-1,ATSDLQYNEQF
TRBJ1-5,TRBV7-8,ASSPPIRTGDQPQH
TRBJ1-2,TRBV6-5,ASSYIRGQGEGYT
TRBJ2-5,TRBV14,ASSHRSGRPGTQY
TRBJ2-3,TRBV18,ASSQGHPVVNTQY
TRBJ2-2,TRBV5-8,ASGTGRFTGELF
TRBJ1-5,TRBV30,AWSVTPNQPQH
TRBJ1-1,TRBV28,ASSLPTGEMAEAF
TRBJ2-7,TRBV9,ASSVDLGGRYEQY
TRBJ1-5,TRBV28,ASSAIRGQGTQPQH
TRBJ1-1,TRBV24-1,ATSDATIRGRIENTEAF
TRBJ1-5,TRBV28,ASSSDRLFSNQPQH
TRBJ2-1,TRBV18,ASSKDDSYNEQF
TRBJ1-3,TRBV6-5,ASSIQGAGNTIY